This TCR beta chain was documented in a study of blood T cell repertoires in COVID-19. Study as a whole: T cells, B-cell-depleted T cells, or PBMCs provided the cDNA or gDNA that served as material.

In the source study's methods: Reference gene primers were amplified, and this amplification served to estimate nucleated cell counts. Clones were read by immunoSEQ multiplex PCR, and TCRdb kept only the in-frame ones, dropping some. That table is the source of V, J and clone size, and D and trimming were worked out from the DNA. The data contain 150,000 to 200,000 clones, around 73% of them singletons. This CDR3 comprises 19 residues. The germline gives CDR1 MNHEY, CDR2 SVGEGT. Unmatched junction bases numbered 12, after V lost 2 bases and J lost 0 bases. In terms of age and location, participants ranged from roughly 18 to 90 years and lived in under 30 US areas. This clone was observed a single time.

The origin of this receptor is a woman between 45 and 65 years old who had recovered from COVID-19. The chain uses TRBV6-2 or TRBV6-3 and TRBJ2-3; 9 bases map to TRBD1. The sequencing sample was made of PBMCs or T cells enriched from blood (not recorded which). CDR3 sequence: CASSYPTGGLITSTDTQYF. CDR3 DNA sequence: TGTGCCAGCAGTTACCCTACAGGGGGCCTAATCACTAGCACAGATACGCAGTATTTT.